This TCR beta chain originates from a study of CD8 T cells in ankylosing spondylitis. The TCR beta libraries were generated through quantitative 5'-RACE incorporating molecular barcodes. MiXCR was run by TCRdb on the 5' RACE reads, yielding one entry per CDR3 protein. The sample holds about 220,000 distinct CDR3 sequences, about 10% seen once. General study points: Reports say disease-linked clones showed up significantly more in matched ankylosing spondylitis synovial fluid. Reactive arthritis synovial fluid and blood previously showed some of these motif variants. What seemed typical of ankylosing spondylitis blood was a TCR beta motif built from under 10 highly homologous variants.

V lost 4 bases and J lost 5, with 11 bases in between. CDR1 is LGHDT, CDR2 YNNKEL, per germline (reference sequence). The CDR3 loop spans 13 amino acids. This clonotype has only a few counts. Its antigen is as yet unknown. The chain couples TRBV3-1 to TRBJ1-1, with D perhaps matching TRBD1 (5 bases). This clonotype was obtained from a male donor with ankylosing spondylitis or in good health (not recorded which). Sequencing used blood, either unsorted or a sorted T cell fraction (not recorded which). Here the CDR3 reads CASSPPGKTEAFF. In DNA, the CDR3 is TGTGCCAGCAGCCCCCCAGGGAAGACTGAAGCTTTCTTT.